The 3 T cell receptor beta chains below come from one sample, sequenced in a study of blood T cells in healthy people across ages. A sample-barcoded 5' primer and a J-beta primer mix were used in a second PCR of roughly 7 to 12 cycles. TCRdb recomputed calls from the 5' RACE reads with MiXCR, one row per CDR3 protein. Counted here are about 1.4 million distinct CDR3 sequences, 59% occurring once; the ten biggest clones make up about 6.3%. Sequenced input: blood. The receptors come from a man younger than 35 in good health.

V usage is TRBV4-2 and J usage is TRBJ1-2; D remains unclear. Trimming removed 3 bases from V and 4 bases from J, with 21 bases in between. Germline V gene sequence: CDR1 LGHNA, CDR2 YNFKEQ. The CDR3 runs 17 residues. The CDR3 region is CASSHPPTTGGPYGYTF. The CDR3 DNA reads TGTGCCAGCAGCCACCCTCCTACCACGGGAGGTCCCTATGGCTACACCTTC.

The sample holds a few counts of this clonotype. The gene calls are TRBV27 and TRBJ1-2; D might be TRBD1 (5 bases). Trimming stripped 4 bases from V and 4 bases from J, with 10 bases between. The V gene's germline CDR1 is MNHEY and CDR2 SMNVEV (reference sequence). The CDR3 is made up of 13 amino acids. CDR3 nucleotides: TGTGCCAGCAGTTGGGGGGGAGGCTATGGCTACACCTTC. Its translation: CASSWGGGYGYTF.

The CDR3 nucleotides read TGCGCCAGCAGCTCCATAAACGGAGATGAAGCTTTCTTT. Its translation: CASSSINGDEAFF. V gene TRBV5-1 combines with J gene TRBJ1-1; D is ambiguous. The CDR3 has 13 amino acids. Germline values: CDR1 SGHRS, CDR2 YFSETQ. The V and J ends lost 3 bases and 7 bases respectively, with 13 bases between them.